This TCR beta chain was captured by sequencing in a study of cytomegalovirus exposure and HLA in healthy donors. This CDR3 is built from 18 residues. Germline V gene lookup returns CDR1 SEHNR and CDR2 FQNEAQ (reference sequence). Losses at the gene ends were 0 bases for V and 3 bases for J; bases not matched to a gene: 1. The PCR had 60 Vbeta and 13 Jbeta primers. Method: immunoSEQ multiplex PCR; TCRdb's copy keeps in-frame clones and lacks some. The sample lists approximately 130,000 clones, about 78% occurring once. This sequence joins TRBV7-9 and TRBJ2-6; the match to TRBD2 covers 14 bases. The sample consisted of PBMCs. The sequence was collected from a man aged 50-59 years in good health and CMV-seronegative. The CDR3 reads CASSLATSGRDGANVLTF. DNA of the CDR3: TGTGCCAGCAGCTTAGCGACTAGCGGGAGGGATGGGGCCAACGTCCTGACTTTC.